The 20 T cell receptor beta chains presented below share a single source sample, sequenced in a study of OX40 agonist ivuxolimab in advanced cancers. Generated by immunoSEQ multiplex PCR, the TCRdb table keeps only in-frame clones and is missing some. The data contain 40,000 to 45,000 clones, around 88% of them singletons. Sequences were derived from CD4+ or CD8+ T cells sorted from blood, sampled in a trial of the OX40 agonist ivuxolimab. These receptors were obtained from an adult with an advanced solid tumor such as melanoma, head and neck, liver or kidney cancer.

The chain employs TRBV9 and TRBJ1-1; no clear D gene. From germline, CDR1 is SGDLS and CDR2 YYNGEE. The V gene lost 4 bases and the J gene lost 8 bases, with 15 bases spanning the gap. This CDR3 contains 13 residues. CDR3 sequence reads: CASSPAGWTEAFF. CDR3 in DNA: TGTGCCAGCAGCCCAGCAGGATGGACCGAAGCTTTCTTT.

The chain is built from TRBV7-9 and TRBJ1-6, with 7 bases that match TRBD1. Germline V lookup: CDR1 SEHNR, CDR2 FQNEAQ (reference sequence). CDR3 length: 16 residues. With 0 bases clipped from V and 7 bases from J, the junction kept 6 bases outside the gene matches. The DNA of the CDR3 is TGTGCCAGCAGCTTAGCGTCCCAGGGGGTAAATTCACCCCTCCACTTT. Amino acid sequence: CASSLASQGVNSPLHF.

This sequence joins TRBV27 and TRBJ2-7, with 12 bases that match TRBD1. V gave up 2 bases and J gave up 6 bases; unmatched junction bases: 5. Germline V gene lookup returns CDR1 MNHEY and CDR2 SMNVEV (reference sequence). CDR3 length: 15 amino acids. The CDR3 region is CASSLTGTGGIEQYF. As DNA, the CDR3 is TGTGCCAGCAGTTTAACCGGGACAGGGGGCATCGAGCAGTACTTC.

The chain uses TRBV25-1 and TRBJ2-1; D gene uncertain. The CDR3 has 13 residues. Germline V gene data show CDR1 as MGHDK and CDR2 as SYGVNS. V was shortened by 6 bases and J by 2 bases, with 8 bases between the two germline ends. The CDR3 loop reads CASSISPYNEQFF. The DNA for the CDR3 is TGTGCCAGCAGCATTAGCCCCTACAATGAGCAGTTCTTC.

The J gene is TRBJ2-7, the V gene TRBV7-9; D gene unclear. The V and J ends lost 1 base and 3 bases respectively, with 7 bases between them. This CDR3 comprises 13 residues. Germline-derived CDR1 and CDR2 are SEHNR and FQNEAQ (reference sequence). The CDR3: CASSLGSYYEQYF. As DNA, the CDR3 is TGTGCCAGCAGCTTAGGGTCCTACTACGAGCAGTACTTC. Full variable domain (remainder filled in from reference TRBV7-9 and TRBJ2-7): DTGVSQNPRHKITKRGQNVTFRCDPISEHNRLYWYRQTLGQGPEFLTYFQNEAQLEKSRLLSDRFSAERPKGSFSTLEIQRTEQGDSAMYLCASSLGSYYEQYFGPGTRLTVT.

This chain connects TRBV27 to TRBJ2-1; possibly TRBD1 or TRBD2 for D (5 bases each). Germline CDR1 reads MNHEY; CDR2 reads SMNVEV (reference sequence). Trimming stripped 8 bases from V and 0 bases from J, with 14 bases between. This CDR3 is built from 15 residues. The CDR3 is CASGTWGNSYNEQFF. The CDR3 DNA is TGTGCCAGCGGTACCTGGGGGAACTCCTACAATGAGCAGTTCTTC.

V is TRBV19 and J is TRBJ1-2; TRBD1 agrees at 7 bases. Looked up from germline, CDR1 is LNHDA and CDR2 is SQIVND (reference sequence). The CDR3 loop spans 13 amino acids. V lost 9 bases to trimming and J lost 2 bases; unmatched junction nucleotides: 6. CDR3 loop: CASSPQGNYGYTF. Here the CDR3 DNA reads TGTGCCAGCTCTCCACAGGGGAACTATGGCTACACCTTC.

The chain uses TRBV7-9 and TRBJ1-2; D is unresolved. The ends were cut back, 2 bases at V and 2 bases at J, with 9 bases in the middle. The CDR3 sequence is 14 residues long. Germline values: CDR1 SEHNR, CDR2 FQNEAQ (reference sequence). The CDR3 loop is CASSLSGLNYGYTF. The CDR3 nucleotides are TGTGCCAGCAGCTTATCCGGGCTAAACTATGGCTACACCTTC.

Only a few counts were recorded for this clone. The J gene is TRBJ1-6, the V gene TRBV4-2, with 7 positions matching TRBD1. V dropped 2 bases and J dropped 2; count of bases not matched to a gene: 3. Germline assignment: CDR1 LGHNA and CDR2 YNFKEQ. The CDR3 runs to 16 residues. CDR3 DNA: TGTGCCAGCAGCCAACCGGGACAGACCTATAATTCACCCCTCCACTTT. Residues: CASSQPGQTYNSPLHF.

The chain joins TRBV5-1 to TRBJ1-1; possibly TRBD1 for D (6 bases). Germline V gene sequence: CDR1 SGHRS, CDR2 YFSETQ. The CDR3 has 14 amino acids. Trimming took off 1 base at V and 2 bases at J, with 9 bases between the two ends. The CDR3 is CASSLPGANTEAFF. CDR3 DNA sequence: TGCGCCAGCAGCTTGCCAGGGGCTAACACTGAAGCTTTCTTT.

The genes are TRBV7-9 and TRBJ1-1, with D maybe TRBD1 (6 bases). The CDR3 consists of 13 residues. V gave up 9 bases and J gave up 3 bases, with 14 bases separating them. Germline assignment: CDR1 SEHNR and CDR2 FQNEAQ (reference sequence). CDR3: CASRGQTDTEAFF. CDR3 nucleotide sequence: TGTGCCAGTAGAGGACAGACGGACACTGAAGCTTTCTTT.

V gene TRBV7-9 combines with J gene TRBJ1-1; D is unresolved. V was pared by 5 bases and J by 6 bases, with 10 bases between. The CDR3 length is 12 residues. In germline, CDR1 is SEHNR, CDR2 FQNEAQ (reference sequence). The CDR3 DNA reads as TGTGCCAGCAGCCCGGTTGTGGCTGAAGCTTTCTTT. Encoded protein: CASSPVVAEAFF.

The V call is TRBV11-3, the J call TRBJ1-1; weak D call: TRBD1 (5 bases). The CDR3 length is 14 residues. V shed 6 bases and J shed 0 bases, with 11 bases lying between them. Germline assignment: CDR1 SGHNT and CDR2 YENEEA. CDR3 protein: CASRWQGLNTEAFF. The CDR3 DNA reads as TGTGCCAGCAGATGGCAGGGACTGAACACTGAAGCTTTCTTT.

The chain has TRBV6-1 and TRBJ2-1; TRBD1 is a possible D gene (5 bases). The germline V gene has CDR1 MNHNS and CDR2 SASEGT. The CDR3 extends over 12 amino acids. Trimming left V 4 bases short and J 8 bases short, with 9 bases between. The CDR3 is CASSGTFDEQFF. The CDR3 nucleotides read TGTGCCAGCAGTGGGACATTTGATGAGCAGTTCTTC.

V is TRBV5-1 and J is TRBJ2-5; D tentatively reads TRBD1 or TRBD2 (5 bases each). CDR1 and CDR2 (germline): SGHRS, YFSETQ. Trimming removed 1 base from V and 3 bases from J, with 10 bases in between. The CDR3 sequence is 14 residues long. CDR3 in amino acids: CASSLSGPKETQYF. The CDR3 DNA sequence: TGCGCCAGCAGCTTGTCGGGACCCAAAGAGACCCAGTACTTC.

This chain uses TRBV18 with TRBJ1-2; D is ambiguous. The germline gives CDR1 KGHSH, CDR2 LQKENI. The CDR3 spans 15 residues. V lost 1 base to trimming and J lost 3 bases, with 12 bases between them. The CDR3 reads CASSPRVGHDYGYTF. The CDR3 DNA reads TGTGCCAGCTCACCACGAGTAGGGCACGACTATGGCTACACCTTC.

A single count supports this clone. CDR3 region: CASSYGTGELFF. The CDR3 DNA reads as TGTGCCAGCAGTTACGGCACCGGGGAGCTGTTTTTT. This chain uses TRBV6-6 with TRBJ2-2; D not resolved. Germline values: CDR1 MNHNY, CDR2 SVGAGI (reference sequence). The CDR3 is 12 residues long. V dropped 2 bases and J dropped 4 bases, with 2 bases sitting between them.

The chain carries TRBV10-3 and TRBJ2-1; 8 bases align to TRBD2. Germline CDR1 and CDR2: ENHRY and SYGVKD. This CDR3 has 17 amino acids. Unmatched junction bases numbered 10, after V lost 5 bases and J lost 1 base. DNA for the CDR3: TGTGCCATCAGTCCACGGGGGGGTCTTAATTCCTACAATGAGCAGTTCTTC. It is translated as CAISPRGGLNSYNEQFF.

The rearrangement uses TRBV5-5 and TRBJ2-3; TRBD1 agrees at 9 bases. Trimming took 4 bases from V and 6 from J; bases not matched to a gene: 9. In germline, CDR1 is SGHKS, CDR2 YYEKEE (reference sequence). The CDR3 loop spans 15 amino acids. The CDR3 loop is CASSEPGQGLDTQYF. DNA for the CDR3: TGTGCCAGCAGCGAACCGGGACAGGGACTGGATACGCAGTATTTT.

The chain links TRBV28 to TRBJ2-2; D is undetermined. The V gene lost 3 bases and the J gene lost 2 bases, with 7 bases spanning the gap. Germline V lookup: CDR1 MDHEN, CDR2 SYDVKM. The CDR3 consists of 14 residues. Here the CDR3 DNA reads TGTGCCAGCAGTTTTCTGAGAAACACCGGGGAGCTGTTTTTT. Translated, it gives CASSFLRNTGELFF.